Below, 18 T cell receptor beta chains from the same sample are listed, as sequenced in a study of blood T cell repertoires in COVID-19. Libraries were prepared by immunoSEQ multiplex PCR; TCRdb keeps only in-frame clonotypes and omits some of them. Among tens of thousands of clones, approximately 85% were seen once, and the ten largest hold roughly 18%. The source material was peripheral blood. The receptors originated from a human donor in a cohort sampled during active COVID-19.

This chain uses TRBV29-1 with TRBJ2-3; D might be TRBD2 (5 bases). The CDR3 contains 15 residues. Germline V gives CDR1 SQVTM, CDR2 ANQGSEA. The V gene lost 1 base and the J gene lost 2 bases, with 13 bases spanning the gap. CDR3 region: CSVEGYEGFTDTQYF. As DNA, the CDR3 is TGCAGCGTTGAAGGGTACGAGGGATTCACAGATACGCAGTATTTT.

This chain uses TRBV6-5 with TRBJ2-7; unclear D gene. The CDR3 has 15 residues. Trimming took 2 bases from V and 0 from J, leaving 11 bases between them. Germline assignment: CDR1 MNHEY and CDR2 SVGAGI. CDR3: CASSYAALPSYEQYF. CDR3 nucleotide sequence: TGTGCCAGCAGTTACGCGGCGCTACCCTCCTACGAGCAGTACTTC.

The chain links TRBV7-9 to TRBJ2-5; possibly TRBD1 for D (5 bases). There are 13 residues in the CDR3. The germline CDR1 and CDR2 sequences are SEHNR and FQNEAQ (reference sequence). V was pared by 3 bases and J by 4 bases, with 9 bases between. The CDR3 DNA reads TGTGCCAGCAGCTTTAGGGGTTTAGAGACCCAGTACTTC. Translated: CASSFRGLETQYF. Full variable domain (rest looked up from reference TRBV7-9 and TRBJ2-5): DTGVSQNPRHKITKRGQNVTFRCDPISEHNRLYWYRQTLGQGPEFLTYFQNEAQLEKSRLLSDRFSAERPKGSFSTLEIQRTEQGDSAMYLCASSFRGLETQYFGPGTRLLVL.

CDR3 bases: TGTGCCAGCAGCCTGGGGGGGATTCTCGATGGCTACACCTTC. Amino acid sequence: CASSLGGILDGYTF. The rearrangement uses TRBV7-8 and TRBJ1-2, with TRBD1 as a possible D gene (5 bases). V was cut by 5 bases and J by 6 bases, with 16 bases left in between. From germline, CDR1 is SGHVS and CDR2 FQNEAQ. The CDR3 is 14 residues long.

The V gene is TRBV5-1, the J gene TRBJ2-5, with 13 bases that match TRBD2. In germline, CDR1 is SGHRS, CDR2 YFSETQ. The CDR3 loop spans 15 amino acids. Germline trimming cut 6 bases from V and 5 bases from J; bases unmatched to any gene: 7. The CDR3 here is CASKMGLAGIETQYF. The CDR3 nucleotides read TGCGCCAGCAAAATGGGACTAGCGGGGATCGAGACCCAGTACTTC.

This clone was seen just once. The CDR3 bases are TGTGCCAGCAGGACATCTGTCACCGGGGAGCTGTTTTTT. This sequence encodes CASRTSVTGELFF. The rearrangement links TRBV7-9 to TRBJ2-2; D remains ambiguous. Germline lookup yields CDR1 SEHNR and CDR2 FQNEAQ (reference sequence). The CDR3 has 13 amino acids. The V and J ends lost 6 bases and 4 bases respectively, with 9 bases between them.

This clone was seen just once. V gene TRBV5-1 combines with J gene TRBJ2-7; 9 bases are shared with TRBD2. CDR1 SGHRS and CDR2 YFSETQ come from the germline V gene. The CDR3 has 14 residues. V dropped 0 bases and J dropped 4; count of bases not matched to a gene: 2. As DNA, the CDR3 is TGCGCCAGCAGCTTGGAGCGGGGGGCGTACGAGCAGTACTTC. It is translated as CASSLERGAYEQYF.

The chain uses TRBV11-3 and TRBJ2-2, with a weak D call TRBD2 (5 bases). The V gene lost 6 bases and the J gene lost 0 bases, with 14 bases spanning the gap. Germline assignment: CDR1 SGHNT and CDR2 YENEEA. This CDR3 spans 16 amino acids. The CDR3 coding sequence is TGTGCCAGCAGAGCAGCGGATTTCGCGAACACCGGGGAGCTGTTTTTT. Protein product: CASRAADFANTGELFF.

The chain uses TRBV6-1 and TRBJ1-2; D not certain. This CDR3 has 16 amino acids. Trimming pared 2 bases from V and 1 base from J, leaving 14 bases between. CDR1 and CDR2 (germline): MNHNS, SASEGT. The CDR3: CASSEREARFNYGYTF. The CDR3 region has the DNA TGTGCCAGCAGTGAAAGGGAGGCACGATTTAACTATGGCTACACCTTC.

This rearrangement joins TRBV3-1 (or the pseudogene TRBV3-2) to TRBJ1-2, with D unclear. The CDR3 runs 12 residues. Germline assignment: CDR1 LGHDT and CDR2 YNNKEL (reference sequence). Trimming removed 1 base at V and 7 bases at J, with 7 bases between. CDR3 DNA: TGTGCCAGCAGCCAAGGCGGTTTTGGCTACACCTTC. Translated: CASSQGGFGYTF.

J is TRBJ2-3 and V is TRBV4-2, with TRBD2 identical over 10 bases. Trimming at V came to 1 base and at J to 2 bases, leaving 6 bases not matched to a gene. Germline assignment: CDR1 LGHNA and CDR2 YNFKEQ. This CDR3 comprises 17 residues. The CDR3 spells CASSQGSSGGHTDTQYF. CDR3 in DNA: TGTGCCAGCAGCCAAGGGTCTAGCGGGGGACACACAGATACGCAGTATTTT.

This chain links TRBV20-1 with TRBJ2-7, with 10 positions matching TRBD2. Germline V gene lookup returns CDR1 DFQATT and CDR2 SNEGSKA (reference sequence). The J segment lost 6 bases and the V segment lost 6 bases, leaving 2 bases of the junction unmatched. The CDR3 length is 11 residues. CDR3 coding DNA: TGCAGTGCCGGGACTAGCGCCGAGCAGTACTTC. It is translated as CSAGTSAEQYF.

V and J are TRBV12-3 or TRBV12-4 and TRBJ2-5, with D possibly being TRBD1 (5 bases). Trimming took off 3 bases at V and 5 bases at J, with 10 bases between the two ends. The CDR3 covers 13 residues. CDR3: CASSLGSGETQYF. As DNA, the CDR3 is TGTGCCAGCAGTTTGGGCTCAGGGGAGACCCAGTACTTC.

DNA for the CDR3: TGTGCCAGCAGCCAGACAGGGATGTCCTACGAGCAGTACTTC. It encodes CASSQTGMSYEQYF. V and J are TRBV6-5 and TRBJ2-7; 7 bases fit TRBD1. The germline V gene encodes CDR1 MNHEY and CDR2 SVGAGI. The CDR3 has 14 amino acids. V was pared by 6 bases and J by 1 base, with 6 bases of the junction left unmatched.

V and J are TRBV9 and TRBJ1-4, with a weak D call TRBD1 (5 bases). The V gene lost 0 bases and the J gene lost 3 bases, with 12 bases spanning the gap. The CDR3 totals 16 residues. The germline V gene encodes CDR1 SGDLS and CDR2 YYNGEE. The CDR3, as DNA: TGTGCCAGCAGCGTAGGTGTAGGAGGGGCTAATGAAAAACTGTTTTTT. Its protein product is CASSVGVGGANEKLFF.

This clone was seen just once. V gene TRBV5-1 combines with J gene TRBJ1-6; 10 bases map to TRBD1. The ends lost 4 bases at V and 7 bases at J; junction bases unmatched: 8. The CDR3 has 16 amino acids. Germline CDR1 SGHRS, CDR2 YFSETQ. This CDR3 reads CASSREGTGVNSPLHF. CDR3 nucleotide sequence: TGCGCCAGCAGCCGCGAGGGGACAGGGGTAAATTCACCCCTCCACTTT.

The rearrangement joins TRBV6-2 or TRBV6-3 to TRBJ1-5; D is unresolved. Germline V CDR1 and CDR2: MNHEY, SVGEGT. The ends were cut back, 5 bases at V and 3 bases at J, with 11 bases in the middle. The CDR3 contains 14 residues. The CDR3, as DNA: TGTGCCAGCAGTCTAGGAGGGCTCAATCAGCCCCAGCATTTT. Translation: CASSLGGLNQPQHF.

V is TRBV3-1 (or the pseudogene TRBV3-2) and J is TRBJ2-6, with 9 bases aligning to TRBD1. CDR1 and CDR2 (germline): LGHDT, YNNKEL (reference sequence). After removal of 4 bases from V and 1 base from J, the junction contained 20 bases not matched to a gene. The CDR3 has 22 residues. CDR3 DNA: TGTGCCAGCAGCCCATTGCTGAGGGCCTACAGGGGGCTGAGATCTGGGGCCAACGTCCTGACTTTC. Amino acids: CASSPLLRAYRGLRSGANVLTF.